This T cell receptor (beta chain) was observed in a study of blood T cell repertoires in COVID-19. Only in-frame clones appear in the TCRdb table, and some are missing; sequencing was by immunoSEQ multiplex PCR. Found here are about 320,000 clones, 88% of them singletons; the top ten hold less than 5.5%. V was pared by 4 bases and J by 0 bases, with 15 bases between. The CDR3 spans 16 residues. In germline, CDR1 is SGHRS, CDR2 YFSETQ. This TCR came from a man aged 25-40 years who had recovered from COVID-19. The rearrangement links TRBV5-1 to TRBJ2-3, with D maybe TRBD2 (5 bases). The sample was PBMCs or T cells enriched from blood (not recorded which). The CDR3 region has the DNA TGCGCCAGCAGCCCCGGACCGGACTCCAGCACAGATACGCAGTATTTT. This sequence encodes CASSPGPDSSTDTQYF.